Below are 30 T cell receptor beta chains sequenced from a single sample in a study of CXCR3-negative and CXCR3-positive naive CD8 T cells. Study outcomes and limitations: Naive cells that were CXCR3-positive had more hydrophobic TRB CDR3s (compared with CXCR3-negative naive cells).

No antigen has been assigned to these receptors. UMI-labeled 5' RACE yielded the TRB cDNA libraries. TCRdb re-analyzed the 5' RACE reads; it lists each CDR3 protein once, without DNA. This sample's clone table lists 75,000 to 100,000 distinct CDR3 sequences. Sequences were obtained from naive CXCR3+ CD8+ T cells from blood. Subset indicated: CD45RO-CCR7+CD27+CD95- naive CD8+ T cells expressing CXCR3 (TNR3+). These receptors all come from a human donor in good health. Some clones in this sample may be carry-over from other donors' samples.

V gene TRBV12-3 or TRBV12-4 combines with J gene TRBJ1-1; the TRBD1 assignment by TCRdb is unverifiable without DNA. The CDR3 has 13 residues. This chain's CDR3 is CASSLGSGAEAFF.

The chain uses TRBV9 and TRBJ1-1; the TCRdb D gene call, TRBD1, has no DNA to confirm it. Germline CDR1 reads SGDLS; CDR2 reads YYNGEE. The CDR3 totals 15 residues. CDR3: CASSLRDSRNTEAFF.

The chain uses TRBV12-3 or TRBV12-4 and TRBJ2-1. This CDR3 is built from 12 residues. CDR3 loop: CASQISDNEQFF.

The genes are TRBV7-9 and TRBJ1-1; TCRdb gives TRBD1 as the D gene, but with no DNA this cannot be confirmed. The CDR3 spans 15 residues. Germline assignment: CDR1 SEHNR and CDR2 FQNEAQ (reference sequence). The CDR3: CASSSGQAKNTEAFF.

The chain is built from TRBV20-1 and TRBJ2-7; lacking DNA, the TRBD2 call made by TCRdb goes unchecked. Germline V gene sequence: CDR1 DFQATT, CDR2 SNEGSKA (reference sequence). There are 14 residues in the CDR3. Here the CDR3 reads CSATSGRAYYEQYF.

This chain connects TRBV28 to TRBJ1-2; TCRdb reports TRBD1, a call that lacks DNA to check it against. This CDR3 is built from 13 residues. Germline assignment: CDR1 MDHEN and CDR2 SYDVKM. CDR3 region: CASSSGDYYGYTF.

The V call is TRBV9, the J call TRBJ2-7; TCRdb names TRBD2, which stays unverified in the absence of DNA. There are 15 residues in the CDR3. Germline lookup yields CDR1 SGDLS and CDR2 YYNGEE. Here the CDR3 reads CASSHEPSGSTEQYF.

The rearrangement uses TRBV29-1 and TRBJ1-5. Per the germline V gene, CDR1 is SQVTM and CDR2 is ANQGSEA. The CDR3 consists of 12 residues. CDR3 sequence reads: CSVEDLMGPQHF.

The rearrangement joins TRBV20-1 to TRBJ1-2; the D call of TRBD1 rests on TCRdb alone, since no DNA is present to check it. The CDR3 runs to 11 residues. Germline V gives CDR1 DFQATT, CDR2 SNEGSKA (reference sequence). CDR3 sequence: CSAKQGDGYTF.

The chain uses TRBV7-6 and TRBJ1-5; TCRdb names TRBD1, which stays unverified in the absence of DNA. The CDR3 has 15 amino acids. Germline lookup yields CDR1 SGHVS and CDR2 FNYEAQ. The CDR3 protein is CASSLRSGPNQPQHF.

The gene calls are TRBV7-9 and TRBJ1-2; without DNA, the TCRdb call of TRBD1 cannot be checked. Germline V gene sequence: CDR1 SEHNR, CDR2 FQNEAQ (reference sequence). The CDR3 has 14 residues. CDR3 protein: CASSPPGRGYGYTF.

The rearrangement joins TRBV2 to TRBJ2-2. The CDR3 is 13 residues long. CDR1 SNHLY and CDR2 FYNNEI come from the germline V gene. This chain's CDR3 is CASSEQITGELFF.

The chain carries TRBV25-1 and TRBJ1-1; the D gene TCRdb calls, TRBD1, cannot be checked with no DNA. Germline assignment: CDR1 MGHDK and CDR2 SYGVNS. The CDR3 loop spans 15 amino acids. The CDR3: CASSEYFEARGEAFF.

The genes are TRBV12-3 or TRBV12-4 and TRBJ2-1; lacking DNA, the TRBD2 call made by TCRdb goes unchecked. The CDR3 sequence is 16 residues long. The CDR3 loop reads CASSSRALSSYNEQFF.

The chain employs TRBV29-1 and TRBJ2-1; TCRdb indicates TRBD2, and absent DNA this call remains unverified. The CDR3 consists of 14 residues. Looked up from germline, CDR1 is SQVTM and CDR2 is ANQGSEA. CDR3 residues: CSVVMREGRNEQFF.

The genes are TRBV27 and TRBJ2-1. The CDR3 has 15 amino acids. Germline V gives CDR1 MNHEY, CDR2 SMNVEV (reference sequence). This CDR3 is CASSFGTSSYNEQFF.

The chain is built from TRBV7-6 and TRBJ2-5; TCRdb designates TRBD1, a call that cannot be tested without DNA. Per the germline V gene, CDR1 is SGHVS and CDR2 is FNYEAQ. This CDR3 has 15 residues. CDR3 protein: CASTYTGTLQETQYF.

The rearrangement joins TRBV10-3 to TRBJ2-2; the D call from TCRdb, TRBD2, cannot be confirmed without DNA. The CDR3 consists of 17 residues. Germline values: CDR1 ENHRY, CDR2 SYGVKD. The CDR3 is CAISESKLAGPTGELFF.

V and J are TRBV9 and TRBJ2-7. Germline V gene sequence: CDR1 SGDLS, CDR2 YYNGEE. CDR3 size: 14 residues. The CDR3 here is CASSVYSSSYEQYF. The full variable domain, rest sourced from reference TRBV9 and TRBJ2-7, is DSGVTQTPKHLITATGQRVTLRCSPRSGDLSVYWYQQSLDQGLQFLIQYYNGEERAKGNILERFSAQQFPDLHSELNLSSLELGDSALYFCASSVYSSSYEQYFGPGTRLTVT.

V is TRBV12-3 or TRBV12-4 and J is TRBJ2-4. The CDR3 has 14 residues. The CDR3 sequence: CASSLSGAVDIQYF.

This chain joins TRBV10-3 and TRBJ1-1. CDR1 and CDR2 (germline): ENHRY, SYGVKD. This CDR3 has 13 amino acids. CDR3 residues: CASSEDMNTEAFF.

This chain links TRBV29-1 with TRBJ1-2. The length of the CDR3 is 12 residues. CDR1 and CDR2 (germline): SQVTM, ANQGSEA. The CDR3: CSVWTANYGYTF.

The V gene is TRBV28, the J gene TRBJ2-7; the TRBD1 assignment by TCRdb is unverifiable without DNA. Germline loops: CDR1 MDHEN, CDR2 SYDVKM. The CDR3 is made up of 15 amino acids. The CDR3 loop reads CASSLVGGAWYEQYF.

This CDR3 reads CASSYDAAGTGELFF. The rearrangement joins TRBV6-5 to TRBJ2-2. Germline CDR1 MNHEY, CDR2 SVGAGI. This CDR3 region has 15 residues.

V usage is TRBV19 and J usage is TRBJ1-1; TCRdb lists TRBD1, though no DNA is available to test this call. CDR3 length: 14 residues. CDR1 is LNHDA and CDR2 is SQIVND in the germline V gene (reference sequence). The CDR3 spells CASSIKGPNTEAFF.

The rearrangement joins TRBV7-3 to TRBJ1-1. Germline V lookup: CDR1 SGHTA, CDR2 FQGTGA. This CDR3 contains 13 residues. The CDR3 protein is CASSFSIVTEAFF.

The rearrangement links TRBV4-3 to TRBJ2-7. The CDR3 contains 13 residues. The V gene's germline CDR1 is LGHNA and CDR2 YSLEER. CDR3 loop: CASSQDRSYEQYF.

The chain employs TRBV27 and TRBJ2-7; TCRdb indicates TRBD1, and absent DNA this call remains unverified. CDR1 and CDR2 (germline): MNHEY, SMNVEV (reference sequence). This CDR3 region has 16 residues. CDR3 loop: CASSLGGWDRIYEQYF.

The chain uses TRBV4-3 and TRBJ2-7; TCRdb proposes TRBD1, but this gene call is untestable without DNA. The CDR3 has 15 residues. Germline V gives CDR1 LGHNA, CDR2 YSLEER. The CDR3 reads CASSQDWAGDYEQYF.

The chain joins TRBV27 to TRBJ2-5; TCRdb designates TRBD2, a call that cannot be tested without DNA. CDR1 and CDR2 from the germline V gene are MNHEY and SMNVEV (reference sequence). The CDR3 totals 13 residues. CDR3 protein: CASSPAGKETQYF.